Reported below is one T cell receptor (beta chain). The data stem from a study of blood T cell repertoires in COVID-19. Methods used by the authors: Using reference gene primer amplification, nucleated cell counts were estimated. Produced via immunoSEQ multiplex PCR; TCRdb's table is partial and in-frame only. D and trimming were read from the DNA, whereas the V and J calls and clone size are those reported in that table. Altogether about 35,000 clones are present, 87% being singletons, with the ten largest covering over 9.5%. This CDR3 comprises 15 residues. The germline V and J ends were trimmed by 1 base and 1 base, with 6 bases remaining between them. The germline V gene encodes CDR1 SGHRS and CDR2 YFSETQ.

The genes are TRBV5-1 and TRBJ2-6; D unresolved. Sequencing used peripheral blood. The origin of this receptor is an elderly man with active COVID-19. For the CDR3, the DNA is TGCGCCAGCAGCTTGACAGTATCTGGGGCCAACGTCCTGACTTTC. Translation: CASSLTVSGANVLTF.